The sequence of this T cell receptor (beta chain) was determined in a study of T cell repertoires in cytomegalovirus infection. Turning to this clonotype: Its matching antigen is unknown.

TCRdb redid the calling of the reads with MiXCR, one entry per CDR3 protein. The sample consists of some 940,000 distinct CDR3 sequences, roughly 30% of them appearing once. The source was cultured CD8+ T cells from PBMCs, collected from culture after CMV antigen stimulation. This TCR was sampled from a human donor in good health (CMV status not recorded). Some clones in this sample may be carry-over from other donors' samples.

CDR3 loop: CASSYSRVAKETQYF. DNA of the CDR3: TGTGCCAGCAGTTACTCGAGGGTAGCTAAAGAGACCCAGTACTTC. The chain links TRBV6-5 to TRBJ2-5, with a tentative D call TRBD2 (5 bases). V gave up 0 bases and J gave up 3 bases, with 11 bases separating them. Germline CDR1 reads MNHEY; CDR2 reads SVGAGI. The CDR3 is made up of 15 amino acids.